These 8 T cell receptor beta chains were sequenced from one sample in a study of T cell repertoires in cytomegalovirus infection. Their antigens are not known. TCRdb fed the reads into MiXCR, producing one record per CDR3 protein. The sample contains about 310,000 distinct CDR3 sequences, roughly 25% of which appear only once. The sequences come from cultured PBMCs, collected from culture after CMV antigen stimulation. Every receptor here comes from a human donor in good health (CMV status not recorded). Some clones in this sample may be carry-over from other donors' samples.

This sequence joins TRBV7-2 and TRBJ2-7; D is uncertain. Germline V CDR1 and CDR2: SGHTA, FQGNSA. This CDR3 has 12 amino acids. V was cut by 2 bases and J by 4 bases, with 6 bases left in between. CDR3 sequence: CASSLTRYEQYV. The CDR3, as DNA: TGTGCCAGCAGCTTAACCAGATACGAGCAGTACGTC.

V usage is TRBV6-2 or TRBV6-3 and J usage is TRBJ1-1; D is ambiguous. V was cut by 2 bases and J by 2 bases, with 9 bases left in between. The germline gives CDR1 MNHEY, CDR2 SVGEGT. CDR3 length equals 14 residues. CDR3 region: CASSYAGQNTEAFF. The CDR3 DNA is TGTGCCAGCAGTTACGCAGGCCAAAACACTGAAGCTTTCTTT.

V gene TRBV13 combines with J gene TRBJ1-2, with D uncertain. Per germline, CDR1 PRHDT and CDR2 FYEKMQ (reference sequence). With 5 bases removed from V and 8 bases from J, the gap between germline ends came to 9 bases. This CDR3 has 11 residues. The CDR3, as DNA: TGTGCCAGCAGCAATATGGGCGGCTACACCTTC. Protein product: CASSNMGGYTF.

The chain carries TRBV20-1 and TRBJ2-7, with 10 nucleotides matching TRBD2. With 3 bases clipped from V and 2 bases from J, the junction kept 4 bases outside the gene matches. This CDR3 is 14 amino acids long. The germline gives CDR1 DFQATT, CDR2 SNEGSKA (reference sequence). DNA of the CDR3: TGCAGTGCTAGCGCGCTAGCGGGAGCCTACGAGCAGTACTTC. Its translation is CSASALAGAYEQYF.

This clonotype was recorded at least ten times. The chain joins TRBV2 to TRBJ1-5; weak D call: TRBD1 (6 bases). CDR1 is SNHLY and CDR2 is FYNNEI in the germline V gene. V dropped 6 bases and J dropped 7 bases, with 19 bases sitting between them. This CDR3 is built from 15 residues. The CDR3 spells CASRDLGGQGQPQHF. In nucleotides, the CDR3 is TGTGCCAGCAGGGACCTGGGGGGGCAGGGCCAGCCCCAGCATTTT. Drawing the rest from reference TRBV2 and TRBJ1-5, the complete variable domain is EPEVTQTPSHQVTQMGQEVILRCVPISNHLYFYWYRQILGQKVEFLVSFYNNEISEKSEIFDDQFSVERPDGSNFTLKIRSTKLEDSAMYFCASRDLGGQGQPQHFGDGTRLSIL.

Written as DNA, the CDR3 is TGTGCCAGTAGTCCCCGGACAGGTTGGGCTGGCTACACCTTC. This sequence encodes CASSPRTGWAGYTF. The chain couples TRBV19 to TRBJ1-2, with 7 bases lining up with TRBD1. V gave up 5 bases and J gave up 7 bases; unmatched junction bases: 10. From germline, CDR1 is LNHDA and CDR2 SQIVND (reference sequence). The CDR3 loop spans 14 amino acids.

Many counts were recorded for this clonotype. The V and J genes are TRBV7-8 and TRBJ2-1; 8 bases are shared with TRBD2. V gave up 5 bases and J gave up 4 bases; unmatched junction bases: 7. Germline CDR1 reads SGHVS; CDR2 reads FQNEAQ. The CDR3 is made up of 15 amino acids. CDR3 bases: TGTGCCAGCAGCCAAGACGGGAGGGATTACAATGAGCAGTTCTTC. This sequence encodes CASSQDGRDYNEQFF.

The table lists this clonotype with a few counts. This chain links TRBV20-1 with TRBJ2-5, with TRBD2 as a possible D gene (5 bases). The CDR3 contains 16 residues. Germline CDR1 is DFQATT and CDR2 is SNEGSKA (reference sequence). Trimming pared 3 bases from V and 2 bases from J, leaving 19 bases between. The CDR3, as DNA: TGCAGTGCTAGTGGGCGGGCAGTGAGTCGGCAAGAGACCCAGTACTTC. This gives the protein CSASGRAVSRQETQYF.